This entry is about one TCR beta chain. PCR primers comprised 60 Vbeta and 13 Jbeta primers. This table comes from immunoSEQ multiplex PCR, and its TCRdb copy is limited to in-frame clones, with some not included. The table gives about 67,000 clones; the top ten clones make up roughly 4.7% of it. The data derive from a study of cytomegalovirus exposure and HLA in healthy donors. In germline, CDR1 is SEHNR, CDR2 FQNEAQ (reference sequence). The germline V and J ends were trimmed by 0 bases and 6 bases, with 11 bases remaining between them. The CDR3 is made up of 14 amino acids. This TCR derives from a woman between 35 and 50 years old in good health and CMV-seropositive. The rearrangement joins TRBV7-9 to TRBJ1-1; the D gene is possibly TRBD1 (6 bases). The sequenced sample was PBMCs. CDR3 coding DNA: TGTGCCAGCAGCTTAGCTGGGACATCTCCTGAAGCTTTCTTT. Residues: CASSLAGTSPEAFF. The whole variable domain, filled in from reference TRBV7-9 and TRBJ1-1, reads DTGVSQNPRHKITKRGQNVTFRCDPISEHNRLYWYRQTLGQGPEFLTYFQNEAQLEKSRLLSDRFSAERPKGSFSTLEIQRTEQGDSAMYLCASSLAGTSPEAFFGQGTRLTVV.